Below, 18 T cell receptor beta chains from the same sample are listed, as sequenced in a study of shared T cell receptors in the human thymus (dated by TCRdb to about 2021). The receptor library was made with the immunoSEQ multiplex PCR assay. TCRdb obtained this table from immuneACCESS and retained in-frame rearrangements with V and J assigned. These tables miss some clones; where compared with another copy, unresolved V genes account for less than half of the shortfall, and the remainder is unexplained. The sample table shows roughly 560,000 clones, and about 84% are seen once. The top ten clones comprise around 0.013% of the sample. These same records also appear under a second study, on human thymus T cells.

The source material was thymocytes. Every receptor here comes from a boy less than two years old with a congenital heart defect. Donor details come from another sample of the same person, matched by shared clones.

The chain links TRBV2 to TRBJ2-7, with 12 bases matching TRBD1. The CDR3 is 15 amino acids. V was pared by 6 bases and J by 4 bases, with 7 bases of the junction left unmatched. Per germline, CDR1 SNHLY and CDR2 FYNNEI. CDR3 DNA: TGTGCCAGCAGGGGACAGGGGGCTCAGGGGTACGAGCAGTACTTC. It specifies CASRGQGAQGYEQYF.

This clone has more than one count but fewer than ten. The rearrangement joins TRBV7-8 to TRBJ2-3, with TRBD2 as a possible D gene (6 bases). V was trimmed by 4 bases and J by 2 bases, leaving 16 bases between them. The germline V gene has CDR1 SGHVS and CDR2 FQNEAQ. CDR3 length: 16 amino acids. DNA for the CDR3: TGTGCCAGCAGCTCACCGGACTATCCCTTCACAGATACGCAGTATTTT. Translation gives CASSSPDYPFTDTQYF. Looking up the rest from reference TRBV7-8 and TRBJ2-3 gives the full variable domain: GAGVSQSPRYKVAKRGQDVALRCDPISGHVSLFWYQQALGQGPEFLTYFQNEAQLDKSGLPSDRFFAERPEGSVSTLKIQRTQQEDSAVYLCASSSPDYPFTDTQYFGPGTRLTVL.

The chain combines TRBV9 with TRBJ2-7; TRBD1 agrees at 7 bases. V lost 3 bases and J lost 0; bases outside the gene matches: 6. The germline V gene has CDR1 SGDLS and CDR2 YYNGEE. This CDR3 has 15 residues. The DNA of the CDR3 is TGTGCCAGCAGCGCCCGGACAGGTCACTCCTACGAGCAGTACTTC. It yields the protein CASSARTGHSYEQYF.

This sequence joins TRBV30 and TRBJ2-7, with 10 bases identical to TRBD2. This CDR3 contains 16 residues. Germline lookup yields CDR1 GTSNPN and CDR2 SVGIG (reference sequence). Trimming took 3 bases from V and 2 from J; bases not matched to a gene: 10. The CDR3 region has the DNA TGTGCCTGGAGGAAACGTCTAGCGGGGGAACCCTACGAGCAGTACTTC. This gives the protein CAWRKRLAGEPYEQYF.

This rearrangement joins TRBV4-1 to TRBJ1-2; no clear D. CDR3 length: 14 amino acids. The germline gives CDR1 MGHRA, CDR2 YSYEKL. V lost 5 bases and J 4 bases, leaving 14 bases between the germline ends. The DNA of the CDR3 is TGCGCCAGCAGCATACTAGCGGCGGGCTATGGCTACACCTTC. This translates into CASSILAAGYGYTF.

The chain uses TRBV12-5 and TRBJ1-2, with 9 bases matching TRBD1. The CDR3 contains 16 residues. Trimming took 1 base from V and 4 from J; bases not matched to a gene: 7. CDR1 is LGHNT, CDR2 FRNRAP, per germline. CDR3 residues: CASGLATGGRGYGYTF. CDR3 sequence (DNA): TGTGCTAGTGGTTTGGCTACAGGGGGCAGGGGCTATGGCTACACCTTC.

This sequence joins TRBV6-4 and TRBJ2-1; no firm D call. The V end was cut by 6 bases, the J end by 12 bases, with 12 bases between. CDR1 is MRHNA and CDR2 is SNTAGT in the germline V gene. The CDR3 consists of 11 residues. CDR3 nucleotides: TGTGCCAGCAGGGGCGATCATGGGCAGTTCTTC. It codes for CASRGDHGQFF.

V gene TRBV11-3 combines with J gene TRBJ2-7; 7 bases fit TRBD1. This CDR3 is built from 15 residues. V was pared by 5 bases and J by 2 bases, with 9 bases of the junction left unmatched. Germline assignment: CDR1 SGHNT and CDR2 YENEEA. CDR3 bases: TGTGCCAGCAGCCCGAGGACAGGTGGGACCTACGAGCAGTACTTC. It specifies CASSPRTGGTYEQYF.

Turning to this clone: At the DNA level, this CDR3 is encoded by other sequences in the same sample as well. This chain uses TRBV18 with TRBJ2-3, with D possibly matching TRBD2 (5 bases). This CDR3 comprises 17 residues. V was pared by 3 bases and J by 6 bases, with 22 bases between. Germline V CDR1 and CDR2: KGHSH, LQKENI. The CDR3 sequence is CASSPPSISARGDTQYF. The CDR3 DNA follows: TGTGCCAGCTCACCCCCCTCGATTAGCGCCCGCGGGGATACGCAGTATTTT.

The rearrangement joins TRBV4-1 to TRBJ2-3; weak D call: TRBD2 (6 bases). CDR1 and CDR2 (germline): MGHRA, YSYEKL. This CDR3 contains 18 residues. V was clipped by 0 bases and J by 4 bases, with 20 bases between them. The CDR3 protein is CASSQDASSGGISDTQYF. CDR3 nucleotide sequence: TGCGCCAGCAGCCAAGATGCCTCCAGTGGCGGGATATCAGATACGCAGTATTTT.

This chain uses TRBV9 with TRBJ2-7; 8 bases map to TRBD1. The CDR3 consists of 13 residues. The ends lost 7 bases at V and 0 bases at J; junction bases unmatched: 3. Germline V lookup: CDR1 SGDLS, CDR2 YYNGEE. The CDR3 coding sequence is TGTGCCAGCGGGGGACAGGCCTCCTACGAGCAGTACTTC. It translates to CASGGQASYEQYF.

The chain has TRBV28 and TRBJ2-7, with D possibly TRBD2 on 6 matching bases. Per germline, CDR1 MDHEN and CDR2 SYDVKM. Trimming shortened V by 6 bases and J by 4 bases, and 19 bases separated the two germline ends. This CDR3 contains 15 residues. The CDR3 DNA reads TGTGCCAGCAGCTCGCGGCTAGCGAGGAAGTACGAGCAGTACTTC. It translates to CASSSRLARKYEQYF.

The table lists this clone with a few counts. This chain connects TRBV27 to TRBJ2-7, with 10 positions matching TRBD1. CDR3 length: 17 amino acids. Germline CDR1 is MNHEY and CDR2 is SMNVEV (reference sequence). Trimming took 1 base from V and 4 from J; bases not matched to a gene: 10. The CDR3 here is CASSLFPGQGEGYEQYF. The CDR3 nucleotides are TGTGCCAGCAGTTTATTCCCCGGACAGGGGGAAGGGTACGAGCAGTACTTC.

In its sample, this clone was seen a few times. The chain combines TRBV18 with TRBJ2-2; 10 bases are a match to TRBD2. This CDR3 comprises 16 residues. CDR1 is KGHSH, CDR2 LQKENI, per germline. J lost 7 bases, V lost 6 bases, and 11 bases had no gene match. The CDR3 here is CASSPGTSATGGELFF. As DNA, the CDR3 is TGTGCCAGCTCGCCCGGGACTAGCGCTACTGGCGGGGAGCTGTTTTTT.

This chain connects TRBV19 to TRBJ1-4, with 10 positions matching TRBD1. The CDR3 is 17 amino acids. V shed 6 bases and J 2 bases; nucleotides not matched to a gene: 9. Germline loops: CDR1 LNHDA, CDR2 SQIVND (reference sequence). The CDR3 sequence: CASSSSGTGVTNEKLFF. For the CDR3, the DNA is TGTGCCAGTAGCTCATCCGGGACAGGGGTTACTAATGAAAAACTGTTTTTT.

V is TRBV7-3 and J is TRBJ2-2; D is undetermined. Germline V gives CDR1 SGHTA, CDR2 FQGTGA. Trimming took 6 bases from V and 2 from J, leaving 4 bases between them. This CDR3 is built from 12 residues. The CDR3 DNA follows: TGTGCCAGCAGGGCAAACACCGGGGAGCTGTTTTTT. Translation: CASRANTGELFF.

The rearrangement joins TRBV14 to TRBJ2-2; 10 bases align to TRBD2. Per the germline V gene, CDR1 is SGHDN and CDR2 is FVKESK. CDR3 length: 18 residues. Trimming removed 3 bases from V and 4 bases from J; junction bases left unmatched: 11. This CDR3 reads CASSHGLAGVWSTGELFF. The CDR3, as DNA: TGTGCCAGCAGCCATGGCCTAGCGGGAGTTTGGAGCACCGGGGAGCTGTTTTTT.

V gene TRBV4-3 combines with J gene TRBJ1-2; possible D gene TRBD1, 5 bases. The V end was cut by 0 bases, the J end by 7 bases, with 12 bases between. The germline V gene has CDR1 LGHNA and CDR2 YSLEER. The CDR3 has 14 residues. The CDR3 spells CASSQDRSGGGYTF. CDR3 bases: TGCGCCAGCAGCCAAGATCGGTCCGGGGGTGGCTACACCTTC.